The present T cell receptor (beta chain) was sequenced within a study of OX40 agonist ivuxolimab in advanced cancers. The protocol was immunoSEQ multiplex PCR, while the TCRdb copy is restricted to in-frame clones and leaves out a portion. The sample contains about 26,000 clones, more than 70% of which appear only once. CDR3 length: 15 amino acids. The ends were cut back, 2 bases at V and 11 bases at J, with 21 bases in the middle. CDR1 and CDR2 from the germline V gene are ENHRY and SYGVKD. The rearrangement links TRBV10-3 to TRBJ2-5, with no clear D. The specimen comprised CD4+ or CD8+ T cells sorted from blood, sampled in a trial of the OX40 agonist ivuxolimab. This clonotype originated in an adult with an advanced solid tumor such as melanoma, head and neck, liver or kidney cancer. The chain's CDR3 is CAISEPADPLKEQYF. The DNA for the CDR3 is TGTGCCATCAGTGAGCCTGCGGATCCCCTGAAAGAGCAGTACTTC.